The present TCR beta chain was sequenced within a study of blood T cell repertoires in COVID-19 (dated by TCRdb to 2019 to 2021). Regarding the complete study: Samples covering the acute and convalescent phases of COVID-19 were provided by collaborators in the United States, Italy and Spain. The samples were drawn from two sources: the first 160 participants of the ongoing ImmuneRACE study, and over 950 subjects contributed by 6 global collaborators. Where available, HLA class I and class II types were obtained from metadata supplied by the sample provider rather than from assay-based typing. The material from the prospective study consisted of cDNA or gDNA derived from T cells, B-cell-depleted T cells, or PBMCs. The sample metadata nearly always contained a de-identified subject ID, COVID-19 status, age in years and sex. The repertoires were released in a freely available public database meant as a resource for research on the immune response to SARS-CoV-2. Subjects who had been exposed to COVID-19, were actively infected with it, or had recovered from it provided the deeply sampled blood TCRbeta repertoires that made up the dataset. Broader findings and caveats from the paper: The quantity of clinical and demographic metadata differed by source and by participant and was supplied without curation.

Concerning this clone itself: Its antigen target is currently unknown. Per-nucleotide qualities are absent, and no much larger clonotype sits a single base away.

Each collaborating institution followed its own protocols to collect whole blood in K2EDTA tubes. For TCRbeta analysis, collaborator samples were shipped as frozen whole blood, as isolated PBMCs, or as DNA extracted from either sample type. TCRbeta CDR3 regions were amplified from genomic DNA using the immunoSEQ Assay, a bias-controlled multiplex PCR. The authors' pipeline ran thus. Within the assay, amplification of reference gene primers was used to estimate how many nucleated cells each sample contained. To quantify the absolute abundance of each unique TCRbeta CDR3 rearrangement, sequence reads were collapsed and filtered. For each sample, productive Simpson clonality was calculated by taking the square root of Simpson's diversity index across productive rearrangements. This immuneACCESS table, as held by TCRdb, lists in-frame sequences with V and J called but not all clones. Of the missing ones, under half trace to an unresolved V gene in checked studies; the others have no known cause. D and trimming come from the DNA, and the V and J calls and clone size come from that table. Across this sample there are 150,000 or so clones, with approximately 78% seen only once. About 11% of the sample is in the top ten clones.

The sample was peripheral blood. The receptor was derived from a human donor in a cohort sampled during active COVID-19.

The CDR3 protein: CASSFSLPGQGPQETQYF. The DNA sequence is given as TGTGCCAGCAGCTTCTCTTTACCGGGACAGGGGCCTCAAGAGACCCAGTACTTC. The chain is assembled from TRBV11-3 and TRBJ2-5; 10 of the junction bases match TRBD1. The CDR3 covers 18 residues, taking in both the cysteine and the phenylalanine. The only DNA kept is the CDR3, 54 bases in frame from the first base. The germline V gene yields SGHNT for CDR1 and YENEEA for CDR2. The V end gives up 3 bases and the J end 2 bases, leaving 12 bases in the junction not matched to a gene.